These 15 T cell receptor beta chains were sequenced from one sample in a study of T-cell memory formation after mild COVID-19. TCRdb processed the 5' RACE reads anew with MiXCR; each CDR3 protein has one entry. The sample includes 550,000 to 700,000 distinct CDR3 sequences, 15% to 20% seen only once; the top ten take approximately 12%. The specimen was PBMCs or a T cell subset sorted from them (not recorded which). Source of these receptors: an adult woman who had mild COVID-19 (a few samples of this study predate the infection). Cell type and time point are not known.

This clonotype turned up a few times. V gene TRBV20-1 combines with J gene TRBJ2-1; unclear D gene. Trimming removed 0 bases from V and 8 bases from J, with 14 bases in between. The germline CDR1 and CDR2 sequences are DFQATT and SNEGSKA (reference sequence). The CDR3 is made up of 14 amino acids. CDR3: CSARDPRSSDEQFF. Here the CDR3 DNA reads TGCAGTGCTAGAGATCCGAGGAGTTCGGATGAGCAGTTCTTC.

J is TRBJ1-5 and V is TRBV7-9, with D possibly being TRBD1 (5 bases). CDR3 length: 15 amino acids. Trimming stripped 4 bases from V and 6 bases from J, with 16 bases between. Germline lookup yields CDR1 SEHNR and CDR2 FQNEAQ (reference sequence). The CDR3 sequence: CASSSDPGTGQPQHF. The CDR3, as DNA: TGTGCCAGCAGCTCCGACCCAGGGACCGGTCAGCCCCAGCATTTT.

The V and J genes are TRBV5-1 and TRBJ2-3; 9 bases are shared with TRBD1. Germline CDR1 and CDR2: SGHRS and YFSETQ. This CDR3 has 15 amino acids. With V trimmed by 3 bases and J by 4 bases, 6 bases remained unmatched. The CDR3 sequence: CASSSTGQGADTQYF. The CDR3, as DNA: TGCGCCAGCAGCTCGACGGGACAGGGCGCAGATACGCAGTATTTT. The full variable domain, completed using reference TRBV5-1 and TRBJ2-3, is KAGVTQTPRYLIKTRGQQVTLSCSPISGHRSVSWYQQTPGQGLQFLFEYFSETQRNKGNFPGRFSGRQFSNSRSEMNVSTLELGDSALYLCASSSTGQGADTQYFGPGTRLTVL.

CDR3 protein: CASSQSSHMNTEAFF. DNA for the CDR3: TGCGCCAGCAGTCAATCGAGTCACATGAACACTGAAGCTTTCTTT. This chain joins TRBV23-1 and TRBJ1-1; D unresolved. TRBV23-1 is an ORF; its function is uncertain. This CDR3 comprises 15 residues. V lost 0 bases to trimming and J lost 0 bases, with 8 bases between them.

This clonotype was detected a few times. The chain links TRBV6-2 or TRBV6-3 to TRBJ1-2, with D tentatively TRBD1 (6 bases). This CDR3 has 13 amino acids. Germline CDR1 MNHEY, CDR2 SVGEGT. V was cut by 2 bases and J by 10 bases, with 14 bases left in between. The CDR3 coding sequence is TGTGCCAGCAGTTACAGGGGGATTTTCAACTACACCTTC. Encoded protein: CASSYRGIFNYTF.

The rearrangement links TRBV27 to TRBJ2-3; D might be TRBD1 or TRBD2, each matching 5 bases. Germline V gene sequence: CDR1 MNHEY, CDR2 SMNVEV (reference sequence). The CDR3 sequence is 13 residues long. Trimming removed 3 bases at V and 8 bases at J, with 12 bases between. As DNA, the CDR3 is TGTGCCAGCAGTTTGGGACCCACGGCTACGCAGTATTTT. Translating it yields CASSLGPTATQYF.

There are a few counts of this clonotype. The CDR3 sequence is CASSLGDGGDEQFF. Here the CDR3 DNA reads TGCGCCAGCAGCTTGGGTGACGGGGGTGATGAGCAGTTCTTC. The rearrangement joins TRBV5-1 to TRBJ2-1; possibly TRBD2 for D (6 bases). Germline CDR1 reads SGHRS; CDR2 reads YFSETQ. CDR3 length equals 14 residues. Trimming left V 0 bases short and J 8 bases short, with 12 bases between.

The chain couples TRBV20-1 to TRBJ2-3, with 8 bases identical to TRBD2. Germline-derived CDR1 and CDR2 are DFQATT and SNEGSKA (reference sequence). The length of the CDR3 is 17 residues. V was pared by 2 bases and J by 4 bases, with 14 bases of the junction left unmatched. The CDR3 loop reads CSARLLAGGPGSDTQYF. Written as DNA, the CDR3 is TGCAGTGCTAGACTCCTAGCGGGCGGCCCTGGGTCAGATACGCAGTATTTT.

The V and J genes are TRBV7-2 and TRBJ2-3; 11 nucleotides line up with TRBD1. Per germline, CDR1 SGHTA and CDR2 FQGNSA. The V and J ends lost 5 bases and 0 bases, in that order; junction bases with no gene match: 10. CDR3 size: 18 residues. The CDR3, as DNA: TGTGCCAGCAGCGCCGGGACAGGGGGGCTCCATAGCACAGATACGCAGTATTTT. Its translation: CASSAGTGGLHSTDTQYF. The variable domain in full, with the rest retrieved from reference TRBV7-2 and TRBJ2-3, is GAGVSQSPSNKVTEKGKDVELRCDPISGHTALYWYRQSLGQGLEFLIYFQGNSAPDKSGLPSDRFSAERTGGSVSTLTIQRTQQEDSAVYLCASSAGTGGLHSTDTQYFGPGTRLTVL.

This clonotype was counted a few times. The chain recombines TRBV24-1 with TRBJ1-5; 7 nucleotides line up with TRBD1. J was trimmed by 3 bases and V by 3 bases; bases with no gene match: 1. Germline assignment: CDR1 KGHDR and CDR2 SFDVKD. The CDR3 sequence is 14 residues long. This chain's CDR3 is CATSDQGVNQPQHF. The CDR3 DNA reads as TGTGCCACCAGTGATCAGGGGGTCAATCAGCCCCAGCATTTT.

This clonotype has just a few counts. This sequence joins TRBV20-1 and TRBJ1-5; 7 bases map to TRBD1. The CDR3 contains 16 residues. V shed 7 bases, J shed 1 base, and the junction held 13 bases outside the gene matches. Germline lookup yields CDR1 DFQATT and CDR2 SNEGSKA (reference sequence). CDR3 DNA sequence: TGCAGTGTATCAGGGCAGGGGGGTAACAGCAATCAGCCCCAGCATTTT. It specifies CSVSGQGGNSNQPQHF.

This clonotype has only a few counts. This sequence joins TRBV3-1 and TRBJ2-4, with 7 bases identical to TRBD1. The CDR3 runs 16 residues. V lost 0 bases, J lost 7 bases, and 9 bases stayed unmatched. The V gene's germline CDR1 is LGHDT and CDR2 YNNKEL (reference sequence). The CDR3 DNA sequence: TGTGCCAGCAGCCAAGAATTCGAACAGGGGTGGAACATTCAGTACTTC. It specifies CASSQEFEQGWNIQYF.

The sample holds a few counts of this clonotype. The rearrangement links TRBV5-1 to TRBJ1-2, with TRBD1 as a possible D gene (5 bases). The germline V and J ends were trimmed by 1 base and 2 bases, with 12 bases remaining between them. This CDR3 has 15 residues. CDR1 SGHRS and CDR2 YFSETQ come from the germline V gene. The CDR3 DNA sequence: TGCGCCAGCAGCTTGAGACGGACACCGAACTATGGCTACACCTTC. Its translation: CASSLRRTPNYGYTF.

This chain uses TRBV20-1 with TRBJ2-3, with D unresolved. The CDR3 is made up of 15 amino acids. Looked up from germline, CDR1 is DFQATT and CDR2 is SNEGSKA (reference sequence). Trimming removed 0 bases from V and 5 bases from J, with 15 bases in between. The CDR3: CSARDPGHYGDTQYF. The CDR3 coding sequence is TGCAGTGCTAGAGACCCCGGGCATTACGGAGATACGCAGTATTTT.

This clonotype was counted between two and nine times. The chain combines TRBV5-4 with TRBJ2-7; D ambiguous. Between the trimmed V and J ends, which lost 3 bases and 3 bases, there was a span of 7 bases. CDR1 is SGHNT and CDR2 is YYREEE in the germline V gene (reference sequence). The CDR3 length is 12 residues. Written as DNA, the CDR3 is TGTGCCAGCAGCTGGGCTGACTACGAGCAGTACTTC. Encoded protein: CASSWADYEQYF. Based on the CDR3 plus reference TRBV5-4 and TRBJ2-7, the full variable domain is ETGVTQSPTHLIKTRGQQVTLRCSSQSGHNTVSWYQQALGQGPQFIFQYYREEENGRGNFPPRFSGLQFPNYSSELNVNALELDDSALYLCASSWADYEQYFGPGTRLTVT.